What follows are 18 T cell receptor beta chains derived from one specimen sequenced in a study of blood T cell repertoires in COVID-19. Produced via immunoSEQ multiplex PCR; TCRdb's table is partial and in-frame only. The sample lists 250,000 to 350,000 clones, around 88% occurring once. The specimen was peripheral blood. These receptors all stem from a woman in her 30s who had recovered from COVID-19.

The genes are TRBV27 and TRBJ2-2, with no clear D. Per the germline V gene, CDR1 is MNHEY and CDR2 is SMNVEV (reference sequence). CDR3 length equals 13 residues. V lost 5 bases to trimming and J lost 6 bases, with 10 bases between them. The CDR3 bases are TGTGCCAGCAGTACTACTTCGGCCGGGGAGCTGTTTTTT. It encodes CASSTTSAGELFF.

This clone was detected only once. V usage is TRBV27 and J usage is TRBJ2-6; no definite D call. The germline CDR1 and CDR2 sequences are MNHEY and SMNVEV (reference sequence). The CDR3 extends over 13 amino acids. V lost 7 bases to trimming and J lost 0 bases, with 4 bases between them. The CDR3 loop is CASTFSGANVLTF. The CDR3 nucleotides read TGTGCCAGCACCTTCTCTGGGGCCAACGTCCTGACTTTC.

The table lists this clone with a few counts. The chain combines TRBV11-2 with TRBJ2-3; 10 nucleotides align to TRBD2. The length of the CDR3 is 15 residues. Trimming cost V 2 bases and J 5 bases; bases outside gene matches: 4. Germline V gene sequence: CDR1 SGHAT, CDR2 FQNNGV. CDR3 in DNA: TGTGCCAGCAGCTTATCGGCTAGCGGGAGAGATACGCAGTATTTT. Translating it yields CASSLSASGRDTQYF.

For the CDR3, the DNA is TGTGCCAGCAGGGAGGGGAGCAATCAGCCCCAGCATTTT. Translating it yields CASREGSNQPQHF. The V gene is TRBV28, the J gene TRBJ1-5; D is perhaps TRBD1 (5 bases). The V end lost 6 bases, the J end lost 1 base, and 7 bases lay between the germline ends. Germline assignment: CDR1 MDHEN and CDR2 SYDVKM. The CDR3 covers 13 residues.

This chain links TRBV5-1 with TRBJ2-5, with 7 positions matching TRBD1. The CDR3 spans 15 residues. Germline loops: CDR1 SGHRS, CDR2 YFSETQ. V trimming: 3 bases; J trimming: 1 base; junction bases outside the gene matches: 6. The CDR3 region has the DNA TGCGCCAGCAGCTCCTACAGGGGATTCCAAGAGACCCAGTACTTC. This sequence encodes CASSSYRGFQETQYF. Supplemented by reference TRBV5-1 and TRBJ2-5, the full variable domain reads KAGVTQTPRYLIKTRGQQVTLSCSPISGHRSVSWYQQTPGQGLQFLFEYFSETQRNKGNFPGRFSGRQFSNSRSEMNVSTLELGDSALYLCASSSYRGFQETQYFGPGTRLLVL.

The J gene is TRBJ2-5, the V gene TRBV28, with TRBD1 matching over 8 bases. Germline V CDR1 and CDR2: MDHEN, SYDVKM. This CDR3 has 15 residues. With V trimmed by 6 bases and J by 5 bases, 11 bases remained unmatched. CDR3 nucleotides: TGTGCCAGCAGCGGCCCACAGGGGGAAGGCGAGACCCAGTACTTC. Translation gives CASSGPQGEGETQYF.

CDR3 amino acids: CASSFTGGDGYTF. CDR3 nucleotide sequence: TGTGCCAGCAGTTTTACAGGGGGAGATGGCTACACCTTC. The J gene is TRBJ1-2, the V gene TRBV6-5; 8 positions agree with TRBD1. Looked up from germline, CDR1 is MNHEY and CDR2 is SVGAGI. V lost 4 bases, J lost 6 bases, and 4 bases stayed unmatched. The CDR3 has 13 amino acids.

The chain employs TRBV6-5 and TRBJ1-2, with 9 bases identical to TRBD1. Germline V lookup: CDR1 MNHEY, CDR2 SVGAGI. The length of the CDR3 is 14 residues. V was clipped by 6 bases and J by 4 bases; unmatched bases: 6. The CDR3 spells CASRTTGGGYGYTF. In DNA, the CDR3 is TGTGCCAGCAGGACGACAGGGGGTGGCTATGGCTACACCTTC.

V gene TRBV11-3 combines with J gene TRBJ1-1, with TRBD1 as a possible D gene (5 bases). The CDR3 runs 13 residues. V lost 4 bases, J lost 1 base, and 7 bases lay in between. Germline lookup yields CDR1 SGHNT and CDR2 YENEEA. The CDR3 protein is CASSSQGNTEAFF. CDR3 nucleotides: TGTGCCAGCAGCTCGCAGGGGAACACTGAAGCTTTCTTT.

V and J are TRBV6-5 and TRBJ1-1, with 7 bases lining up with TRBD1. CDR3 size: 13 residues. Losses at the gene ends were 7 bases for V and 6 bases for J; bases not matched to a gene: 8. Germline values: CDR1 MNHEY, CDR2 SVGAGI. The CDR3 DNA reads as TGTGCCAGCACCCAGGGGGGAGAGTCTGAAGCTTTCTTT. This translates into CASTQGGESEAFF.

This chain joins TRBV18 and TRBJ1-5, with TRBD1 as a possible D gene (5 bases). V was trimmed by 5 bases and J by 1 base, leaving 9 bases between them. Germline lookup yields CDR1 KGHSH and CDR2 LQKENI. The CDR3 runs 14 residues. CDR3 sequence reads: CASSGGMSNQPQHF. In nucleotides, the CDR3 is TGTGCCAGCTCAGGGGGGATGAGCAATCAGCCCCAGCATTTT.

The chain carries TRBV2 and TRBJ2-1; 10 nucleotides line up with TRBD2. Per the germline V gene, CDR1 is SNHLY and CDR2 is FYNNEI. There are 14 residues in the CDR3. V gave up 8 bases and J gave up 12 bases; unmatched junction bases: 13. The CDR3 region is CASLASGSSRGQFF. CDR3 coding DNA: TGTGCCAGCTTGGCTAGCGGGAGTTCCCGGGGGCAGTTCTTC.

The rearrangement links TRBV4-1 to TRBJ1-5, with unresolved D. Deletions cut 1 base from V and 0 bases from J, with 7 bases between. Germline V gene sequence: CDR1 MGHRA, CDR2 YSYEKL. The CDR3 has 15 amino acids. Here the CDR3 reads CASSQAGSSNQPQHF. The CDR3, as DNA: TGCGCCAGCAGCCAAGCGGGGAGTAGCAATCAGCCCCAGCATTTT.

The chain combines TRBV7-8 with TRBJ1-2; TRBD1 aligns across 8 bases. With V trimmed by 4 bases and J by 5 bases, 12 bases remained unmatched. Per the germline V gene, CDR1 is SGHVS and CDR2 is FQNEAQ. This CDR3 comprises 16 residues. The CDR3 coding sequence is TGTGCCAGCAGCTCCCGATTCGGGACAGGCGTGTATGGCTACACCTTC. This translates into CASSSRFGTGVYGYTF.

The chain recombines TRBV6-2 or TRBV6-3 with TRBJ2-7, with 7 bases lining up with TRBD1. J lost 7 bases, V lost 2 bases, and 2 bases had no gene match. The germline CDR1 and CDR2 sequences are MNHEY and SVGEGT. The CDR3 loop spans 12 amino acids. In nucleotides, the CDR3 is TGTGCCAGCAGTTACGCAGGGGGTGAGCAGTACTTC. Its protein product is CASSYAGGEQYF.

This rearrangement joins TRBV9 to TRBJ2-2, with 9 bases matching TRBD1. Trimming removed 2 bases from V and 4 bases from J; junction bases left unmatched: 12. This CDR3 is built from 18 residues. CDR1 and CDR2 from the germline V gene are SGDLS and YYNGEE. The CDR3 reads CASSVRDRAKMGTGELFF. As DNA, the CDR3 is TGTGCCAGCAGCGTCCGGGACAGGGCAAAAATGGGCACCGGGGAGCTGTTTTTT.

The chain employs TRBV18 and TRBJ2-1; the match to TRBD1 covers 12 bases. Looked up from germline, CDR1 is KGHSH and CDR2 is LQKENI. Unmatched junction bases numbered 2, after V lost 4 bases and J lost 4 bases. The CDR3 is made up of 15 amino acids. As DNA, the CDR3 is TGTGCCAGCTCACAGGGACAGGGGGCTTACAATGAGCAGTTCTTC. This translates into CASSQGQGAYNEQFF.

This clone was seen at least ten times. V is TRBV21-1 and J is TRBJ1-6; the tabulated D call, TRBD1, remains unverified against the DNA. TRBV21-1 is recorded as a pseudogene. CDR3 length: 14 amino acids. In DNA form, the CDR3 reads TGTGCCAGCAGCAAAGACAGGGATAATTCACCCCTCCACTTT. It translates to CASSKDRDNSPLHF.